This TCR beta chain is from a study of identical twins. Regarding the study as a whole: Out-of-frame sharing of TCR alpha in monozygotic twins was underestimated by models. Out-of-frame alpha sequences shared between twins exhibited an excess of low generation probability.

Germline loops: CDR1 MNHEY, CDR2 SVGAGI. The CDR3 sequence is 12 residues long. Trimming left V 6 bases short and J 6 bases short, with 10 bases between. This clonotype was counted only a few times. Its matching antigen is unknown. cDNA molecules carried unique molecular identifiers, and template switching added a universal primer site. One entry per CDR3 protein, called by TCRdb with MiXCR from the 5' RACE reads. The sample gives about 390,000 distinct CDR3 sequences, roughly 9% of which show up once; under 9.5% is in the top ten. The chain links TRBV6-5 to TRBJ2-3; D not resolved. Sequenced sample: naive T cells sorted from blood. The receptor's source is a woman aged 45-65 years in good health. CDR3 sequence: CASRSHLDTQYF. CDR3 sequence (DNA): TGTGCCAGCAGGTCACATTTGGATACGCAGTATTTT.